This T cell receptor (beta chain) was found in a study of Graves' ophthalmopathy and Graves' hyperthyroidism. Points from the study as a whole: Clonotypes were expanded in thyroid at above 0.001 frequency, and most also appeared in blood. Using 13 signatures, a model distinguished ophthalmopathy from stable hyperthyroidism, reaching around 86% sensitivity and over 65% specificity.

Uncontrolled infections, pregnancy, lactation or other autoimmune diseases led to patient exclusion. J gave up 5 bases and V 5 bases, and 11 bases lay outside the gene matches. The germline CDR1 and CDR2 sequences are DFQATT and SNEGSKA (reference sequence). The length of the CDR3 is 14 residues. There are many counts of this clonotype. The antigen is unknown. Amplified TCR beta CDR3 regions were obtained using RNA transcripts as template. An opening RT-PCR round employed HTBI primers and preceded a second-round multiplex PCR. TCRdb recomputed calls from the multiplex PCR reads with MiXCR, one row per CDR3 protein. This sample has 1 million to 1.3 million distinct CDR3 sequences; about 35% occur once, and the top ten carry roughly 11%.

The material sequenced was peripheral blood or thyroid tissue (not recorded which). This TCR came from an adult man with Graves' hyperthyroidism. The chain is built from TRBV20-1 and TRBJ2-5, with 7 bases identical to TRBD1. CDR3 sequence: CSAESGQEDETQYF. Here the CDR3 DNA reads TGCAGTGCTGAGAGCGGACAGGAGGACGAGACCCAGTACTTC.